Listed here are 2 T cell receptor beta chains from one sample, sequenced in a study of relationships among human T cell subsets. From mRNA, alpha and beta CDR3 regions were amplified using semiquantitative ARM-PCR. Exponential amplification used communal superprimers after tagged nested gene-specific primers in ARM-PCR. TCRdb ran MiXCR on the multiplex PCR reads and lists one entry per CDR3 protein. The table shows 10,000 to 15,000 distinct CDR3 sequences, with around two thirds occurring only once. Bead selections for CD25, CD56 and CD294 left a flow-through collected as Th1 cells. The source material was CD4+ Th1 cells sorted from blood. The origin of the receptors is a man aged 35 to 55 in good health.

Within the sample, this clonotype is medium-sized. The chain combines TRBV11-1 with TRBJ2-5; D gene ambiguous. Germline V CDR1 and CDR2: SGHAT, FQDESV (reference sequence). The V gene lost 0 bases and the J gene lost 5 bases, with 10 bases spanning the gap. This CDR3 is built from 14 residues. The CDR3 is CASSLARALETQYF. CDR3 coding DNA: TGTGCCAGCAGCTTAGCCCGGGCTCTGGAGACCCAGTACTTC.

The CDR3 is CASSRGYGYEQYF. The CDR3 DNA reads as TGTGCCAGTAGCCGGGGATATGGCTACGAGCAGTACTTC. V and J are TRBV19 and TRBJ2-7, with D tentatively TRBD2 (5 bases). The CDR3 covers 13 residues. Deletions cut 6 bases from V and 3 bases from J, with 12 bases between. The V gene's germline CDR1 is LNHDA and CDR2 SQIVND (reference sequence). Complete variable domain (other parts from reference TRBV19 and TRBJ2-7): DGGITQSPKYLFRKEGQNVTLSCEQNLNHDAMYWYRQDPGQGLRLIYYSQIVNDFQKGDIAEGYSVSREKKESFPLTVTSAQKNPTAFYLCASSRGYGYEQYFGPGTRLTVT.